These T cell receptor beta chains were read from a single sample in a study of cytomegalovirus exposure and HLA in healthy donors. Here immunoSEQ multiplex PCR was the method, and the copy in TCRdb shows in-frame clones only, minus some. The sample lists 200,000 or so clones; 84% were seen once. Sequenced: PBMCs. These receptors were collected from a boy aged 5 to 17 in good health and CMV-seronegative. The CDR3 runs from the conserved cysteine through the conserved F or W. Fields, in order: V gene, J gene, D gene, clone size, CDR3 DNA, CDR3 protein. A D gene is named only where the DNA matches it firmly. For some rows the clone size is stated as once, few or many, or as a class when expanded; others skip it.

V: TRBV9; J: TRBJ2-3; D: TRBD2; size: -; DNA: TGTGCCAGCAGCGTAGTTAGCGGGGGCCACACAGATACGCAGTATTTT; CDR3: CASSVVSGGHTDTQYF
V: TRBV27; J: TRBJ1-1; D: TRBD1; size: -; DNA: TGTGCCAGCAGTTCCCCGTCCCGGGACAGGGGGACCACTGAAGCTTTCTTT; CDR3: CASSSPSRDRGTTEAFF
V: TRBV20-1; J: TRBJ2-7; D: -; size: -; DNA: TGCAGTGCCGGGGGCTCCTACGAGCAGTACTTC; CDR3: CSAGGSYEQYF
V: TRBV5-1; J: TRBJ2-7; D: TRBD1; size: -; DNA: TGCGCCAGCAGCCCCCGGACAGGGGCTCTGCTTGAGCAGTACTTC; CDR3: CASSPRTGALLEQYF
V: TRBV7-7; J: TRBJ2-7; D: -; size: -; DNA: TGTGCTAGCAGCTTACCGGGTCTCCGGTTGGGCGAGCAGTACTTC; CDR3: CASSLPGLRLGEQYF
V: TRBV5-1; J: TRBJ2-1; D: TRBD2; size: once; DNA: TGCGCCAGCAGCTTGGGTACTAGCGGAAAGGGATTTGAGCAGTTCTTC; CDR3: CASSLGTSGKGFEQFF
V: TRBV13; J: TRBJ1-1; D: -; size: once; DNA: TGTGCCAGCAGGAACGGAGGGATCCCTGAAGCTTTCTTT; CDR3: CASRNGGIPEAFF
V: TRBV19; J: TRBJ2-2; D: -; size: -; DNA: TGTGCCAGTAGTATAGAACTAGCTTCTGGGGAGCTGTTTTTT; CDR3: CASSIELASGELFF
V: TRBV15; J: TRBJ2-1; D: -; size: -; DNA: TGTGCCACCAGCAGAGACACCCGCCTAGCGAGACCCTACAATGAGCAGTTCTTC; CDR3: CATSRDTRLARPYNEQFF
V: TRBV2; J: TRBJ2-5; D: TRBD1; size: -; DNA: TGTGCCAGCAGTGTATCCCGGGACAGATCACAAGAGACCCAGTACTTC; CDR3: CASSVSRDRSQETQYF
V: TRBV6-5; J: TRBJ2-1; D: -; size: -; DNA: TGTGCCAGCAGTTTAGCATATGGCCACAATGAGCAGTTCTTC; CDR3: CASSLAYGHNEQFF
V: TRBV7-3; J: TRBJ2-2; D: TRBD2; size: -; DNA: TGTGCCAGCAGCTTATTAGCGGGGGGGAGAGCCGGGGAGCTGTTTTTT; CDR3: CASSLLAGGRAGELFF
V: TRBV15; J: TRBJ2-1; D: TRBD2; size: -; DNA: TGTGCCACCAGCAGAGAACCGGGAGGGCCGGTTTCCTACAATGAGCAGTTCTTC; CDR3: CATSREPGGPVSYNEQFF
V: TRBV18; J: TRBJ2-7; D: -; size: -; DNA: TGTGCCAGCTCACCGCAAAACTTCTACGAGCAGTACTTC; CDR3: CASSPQNFYEQYF
V: TRBV5-1; J: TRBJ1-2; D: -; size: -; DNA: TGCGCCAGCAGCTTGCGTCTGGGACTATACTATGGCTACACCTTC; CDR3: CASSLRLGLYYGYTF
V: TRBV9; J: TRBJ1-2; D: -; size: -; DNA: TGTGCCAGCAGCGTGGACACTGCTAACTATGGCTACACCTTC; CDR3: CASSVDTANYGYTF
V: TRBV30; J: TRBJ1-2; D: TRBD1; size: -; DNA: TGTGCCTGGAGCAGGGGGCTTAACTATGGCTACACCTTC; CDR3: CAWSRGLNYGYTF
V: TRBV11-2; J: TRBJ1-1; D: TRBD1; size: -; DNA: TGTGCCAGCGGGACAGGGGGGAACACTGAAGCTTTCTTT; CDR3: CASGTGGNTEAFF
V: TRBV19; J: TRBJ2-1; D: -; size: -; DNA: TGTGCCAGTAGACCACTCTTGGGGGGAAGCTCCTACAATGAGCAGCTCTTC; CDR3: CASRPLLGGSSYNEQLF
V: TRBV7-2; J: TRBJ2-2; D: TRBD1; size: -; DNA: TGTGCCAGCAGCCGCTGGGGTAGGGGGCCAGACACCGGGGAGCTGTTTTTT; CDR3: CASSRWGRGPDTGELFF
V: TRBV10-3; J: TRBJ1-1; D: -; size: -; DNA: TGTGCCATCAGTGAGGGGCGCACTCAGAACACTGAAGCTTTCTTT; CDR3: CAISEGRTQNTEAFF
V: TRBV7-8; J: TRBJ2-7; D: -; size: -; DNA: TGTGCCAGCAGCTTAGATAGCTTGCGGGGAGGCGCCTACGAGCAGTACTTC; CDR3: CASSLDSLRGGAYEQYF
V: TRBV18; J: TRBJ2-1; D: TRBD2; size: -; DNA: TGTGCCAGCTCACCACTAGCGGGAGGGAATGAGCAGTTCTTC; CDR3: CASSPLAGGNEQFF
V: TRBV6-1; J: TRBJ2-3; D: TRBD2; size: -; DNA: TGTGCCAGCAGCGGTACTAGCGGTCGCCCGGATACGCAGTATTTT; CDR3: CASSGTSGRPDTQYF
V: TRBV6-1; J: TRBJ1-2; D: -; size: -; DNA: TGTGCCAGCTATACAGGGTCCGGAACTAACTATGGCTACACCTTC; CDR3: CASYTGSGTNYGYTF
V: TRBV12-5; J: TRBJ1-3; D: -; size: -; DNA: TGTGCTAGTGGTTTGGGGACAGCAGGAGACACCATATATTTT; CDR3: CASGLGTAGDTIYF
V: TRBV6-1; J: TRBJ1-2; D: TRBD1; size: -; DNA: TGTGCCAGCAATCAATTGACAGGGCCCTATGGCTACACCTTC; CDR3: CASNQLTGPYGYTF
V: TRBV4-3; J: TRBJ2-7; D: TRBD1; size: -; DNA: TGCGCCAGCAGCCGAGAGGACAGGCGAACCTACGAGCAGTACTTC; CDR3: CASSREDRRTYEQYF
V: TRBV7-3; J: TRBJ2-3; D: TRBD2; size: -; DNA: TGTGCCAGCAGTCCCGGGGGGGGTGTGGATACGCAGTATTTT; CDR3: CASSPGGGVDTQYF
V: TRBV28; J: TRBJ2-7; D: TRBD1; size: -; DNA: TGTGCCAGCATCGGGACAGGGCCCTCCGAGCAGTACTTC; CDR3: CASIGTGPSEQYF
V: TRBV7-2; J: TRBJ2-7; D: TRBD2; size: -; DNA: TGTGCCAGCAGCTTTGCTAGCGGGGGCTTCTACGAGCAGTACTTC; CDR3: CASSFASGGFYEQYF
V: TRBV18; J: TRBJ1-1; D: TRBD1; size: -; DNA: TGTGCCAGCTCACCTCGCGTAGAGCAGGGGGACACTGAAGCTTTCTTT; CDR3: CASSPRVEQGDTEAFF
V: TRBV28; J: TRBJ1-2; D: -; size: -; DNA: TGTGCCAGCAATCAGGGGAACTATGGCTACACCTTC; CDR3: CASNQGNYGYTF
V: TRBV27; J: TRBJ2-4; D: TRBD2; size: -; DNA: TGTGCCAGCAGTTTACGTCCCGGGACTAGCGGGGAAGGAAGAGCCAAAAACATTCAGTACTTC; CDR3: CASSLRPGTSGEGRAKNIQYF
V: TRBV6-6; J: TRBJ1-6; D: -; size: -; DNA: TGTGCCAGTGCTAGGGGACTCGACTATAATTCACCCCTCCACTTT; CDR3: CASARGLDYNSPLHF
V: TRBV7-2; J: TRBJ2-7; D: TRBD1; size: -; DNA: TGTGCCAGCAGCTTACGGGACAGGGGTTCGGGGCAGTACTTC; CDR3: CASSLRDRGSGQYF
V: TRBV7-6; J: TRBJ2-5; D: TRBD2; size: -; DNA: TGTGCCAGCAGCATCTCCCCGTCGGGACTAGCGGGAGAAGAGACCCAGTACTTC; CDR3: CASSISPSGLAGEETQYF
V: TRBV2; J: TRBJ2-7; D: -; size: few; DNA: TGTGCCAGCAGTGAAGGGGCTAGCGTAGGCTACGAGCAGTACTTC; CDR3: CASSEGASVGYEQYF
V: TRBV6-5; J: TRBJ1-2; D: TRBD1; size: -; DNA: TGTGCCAGCAGAAGGGACAGGAGATATGGCTACACCTTC; CDR3: CASRRDRRYGYTF
V: TRBV6-1; J: TRBJ2-2; D: -; size: -; DNA: TGTGCCAGCAGCGTGGGACTTAACACCGGGGAGCTGTTTTTT; CDR3: CASSVGLNTGELFF
V: TRBV5-1; J: TRBJ1-1; D: -; size: -; DNA: TGCGCCAGCAGCTCCGGAGGGAGTTTGAGGACTGAAGCTTTCTTT; CDR3: CASSSGGSLRTEAFF
V: TRBV4-3; J: TRBJ1-2; D: -; size: -; DNA: TGCGCCAGCAGCCAAGAGAATATGGGCAGACCTATGACTGGCTACACCTTC; CDR3: CASSQENMGRPMTGYTF
V: TRBV29-1; J: TRBJ2-4; D: -; size: -; DNA: TGCAGTGTTTCAACAGACATATTAGCCAAAAACATTCAGTACTTC; CDR3: CSVSTDILAKNIQYF
V: TRBV29-1; J: TRBJ2-3; D: TRBD2; size: -; DNA: TGCAGCGTTCTAGCGGACAGCACAGATACGCAGTATTTT; CDR3: CSVLADSTDTQYF
V: TRBV19; J: TRBJ1-2; D: TRBD1; size: -; DNA: TGTGCCAGTAGTTCACAGGGGGCGGAAGGCTATGGCTACACCTTC; CDR3: CASSSQGAEGYGYTF
V: TRBV29-1; J: TRBJ2-1; D: TRBD2; size: -; DNA: TGCAGCGCCAAAACGGGTCGGGGGGGTGAGCAGTTCTTC; CDR3: CSAKTGRGGEQFF
V: TRBV28; J: TRBJ2-5; D: -; size: -; DNA: TGTGCCAGCGGGGCGGAAGAGACCCAGTACTTC; CDR3: CASGAEETQYF
V: TRBV18; J: TRBJ2-1; D: TRBD2; size: -; DNA: TGTGCCAGCTCACCAAAAACCAGCAGTGGGACTAGCTCCTACAATGAGCAGTTCTTC; CDR3: CASSPKTSSGTSSYNEQFF
V: TRBV28; J: TRBJ2-5; D: TRBD2; size: once; DNA: TGTGCCAGCTCCTTGGGGGGGGTGGTCCAAGAGACCCAGTACTTC; CDR3: CASSLGGVVQETQYF
V: TRBV6-4; J: TRBJ2-1; D: TRBD2; size: -; DNA: TGTGCCAGCAGTGTCAGCGGGGCCTACAATGAGCAGTTCTTC; CDR3: CASSVSGAYNEQFF
V: TRBV18; J: TRBJ1-1; D: -; size: once; DNA: TGTGCCAGCTCACCACCGCAGTTCCCAGGGACTGAAGCTTTCTTT; CDR3: CASSPPQFPGTEAFF
V: TRBV5-8; J: TRBJ1-6; D: -; size: -; DNA: TGTGCCAGCAGCTTGGTCCTGAGCTCCTATAATTCACCCCTCCACTTT; CDR3: CASSLVLSSYNSPLHF
V: TRBV2; J: TRBJ2-1; D: TRBD1; size: -; DNA: TGTGCCAGAACTGGGCGGACAGGGGGAAATGAGCAGTTCTTC; CDR3: CARTGRTGGNEQFF
V: TRBV29-1; J: TRBJ2-7; D: TRBD2; size: -; DNA: TGCAGCGCCTACTCCTTATTAGCGGGAGGGAGGTACGAGCAGTACTTC; CDR3: CSAYSLLAGGRYEQYF
V: TRBV29-1; J: TRBJ1-1; D: TRBD1; size: -; DNA: TGCAGCGTTGACGGACAGGGACGAACTGAAGCTTTCTTT; CDR3: CSVDGQGRTEAFF
V: TRBV28; J: TRBJ2-7; D: -; size: -; DNA: TGTGCCAGCAGTTCCAACCGACAGCCCTACGAGCAGTACTTC; CDR3: CASSSNRQPYEQYF
V: TRBV9; J: TRBJ2-3; D: TRBD2; size: -; DNA: TGTGCCAGCAGCGCGGAGAGCGGGAGCGGGACAGATACGCAGTATTTT; CDR3: CASSAESGSGTDTQYF
V: TRBV9; J: TRBJ1-6; D: TRBD1; size: -; DNA: TGTGCCAGCAGCCGCCAGGGACAGGGGGTTAATTCACCCCTCCACTTT; CDR3: CASSRQGQGVNSPLHF